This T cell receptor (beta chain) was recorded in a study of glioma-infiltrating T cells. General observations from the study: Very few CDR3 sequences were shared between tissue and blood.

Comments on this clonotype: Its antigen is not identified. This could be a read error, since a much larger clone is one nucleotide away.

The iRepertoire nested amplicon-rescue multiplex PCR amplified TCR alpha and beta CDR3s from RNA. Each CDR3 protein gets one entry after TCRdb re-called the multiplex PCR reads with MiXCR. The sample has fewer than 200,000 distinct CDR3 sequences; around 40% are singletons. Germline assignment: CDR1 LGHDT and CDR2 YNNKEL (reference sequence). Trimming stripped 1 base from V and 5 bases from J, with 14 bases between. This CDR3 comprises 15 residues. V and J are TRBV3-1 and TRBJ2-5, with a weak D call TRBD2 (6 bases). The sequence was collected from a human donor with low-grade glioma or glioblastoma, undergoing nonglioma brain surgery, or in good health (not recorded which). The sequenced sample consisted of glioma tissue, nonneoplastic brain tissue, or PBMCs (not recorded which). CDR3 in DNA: TGTGCCAGCAGCCAAGTAGGGCATGGAGGGGAGACCCAGTACTTC. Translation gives CASSQVGHGGETQYF.